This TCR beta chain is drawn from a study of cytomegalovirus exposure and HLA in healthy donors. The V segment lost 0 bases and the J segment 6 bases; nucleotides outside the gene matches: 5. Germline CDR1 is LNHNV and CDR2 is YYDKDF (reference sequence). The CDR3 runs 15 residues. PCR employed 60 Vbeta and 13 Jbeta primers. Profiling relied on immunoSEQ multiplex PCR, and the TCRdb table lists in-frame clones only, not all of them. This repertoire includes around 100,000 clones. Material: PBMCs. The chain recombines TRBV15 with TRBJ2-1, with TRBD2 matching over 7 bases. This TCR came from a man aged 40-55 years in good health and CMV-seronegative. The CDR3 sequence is CATSRDGSSGNEQFF. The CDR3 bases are TGTGCCACCAGCAGAGATGGGTCTAGCGGCAATGAGCAGTTCTTC.